This T cell receptor beta chain is drawn from a study of CD4 T cells in relation to SARS-CoV-2 and coronaviruses. Broader study findings: Crossreactivity was assessed only for spike protein, not other viral proteins.

This clone was detected once. Its antigen is unknown. Trimming took 0 bases from V and 6 from J; bases not matched to a gene: 12. The CDR3 loop spans 18 amino acids. The germline gives CDR1 SGHTA, CDR2 FQGTGA. CD4+ T cells from unexposed donors were obtained before the COVID-19 pandemic (2011-2018). CD4+ T cells were isolated from the cells after more than 8 days of culture. The protocol was immunoSEQ multiplex PCR, while the TCRdb copy is restricted to in-frame clones and leaves out a portion. This table holds more than 9,500 clones, roughly 65% found once. The specimen sequenced was CD4+ T cells from PBMCs, cultured in vitro. The gene calls are TRBV7-3 and TRBJ2-2; 8 bases map to TRBD2. The receptor was isolated from a human donor in good health. In DNA form, the CDR3 reads TGTGCCAGCAGCTTAACGGCGCTTGACGGGAGGGCCGCCGGGGAGCTGTTTTTT. Its protein product is CASSLTALDGRAAGELFF. Full variable domain (missing parts from reference TRBV7-3 and TRBJ2-2): GAGVSQTPSNKVTEKGKYVELRCDPISGHTALYWYRQSLGQGPEFLIYFQGTGAADDSGLPNDRFFAVRPEGSVSTLKIQRTERGDSAVYLCASSLTALDGRAAGELFFGEGSRLTVL.